Below are 3 T cell receptor beta chains sequenced from a single sample in a study of cytotoxic CD8 clonotypes in ibrutinib-treated CLL. Some clones are missing from TCRdb's copy, which holds only in-frame ones; the method was immunoSEQ multiplex PCR. This sample has some 25,000 clones, with 78% found just once. The sample was PBMCs, taken before ibrutinib treatment. The source is a human donor with chronic lymphocytic leukemia.

The chain employs TRBV7-2 and TRBJ2-7; possible D gene TRBD2, 5 bases. The V gene's germline CDR1 is SGHTA and CDR2 FQGNSA. V lost 0 bases and J lost 5, with 5 bases in between. The CDR3 consists of 12 residues. As DNA, the CDR3 is TGTGCCAGCAGCTTAGCCGGGGACGAGCAGTACTTC. Its translation: CASSLAGDEQYF.

This clone was picked up a small number of times. This chain uses TRBV7-2 with TRBJ1-5, with TRBD1 identical over 7 bases. This CDR3 is 16 amino acids long. Trimming at V came to 5 bases and at J to 5 bases, leaving 12 bases not matched to a gene. Germline CDR1 SGHTA, CDR2 FQGNSA. The CDR3: CASSPTGRGPDQPQHF. Here the CDR3 DNA reads TGTGCCAGCAGCCCAACCGGTAGGGGGCCAGATCAGCCCCAGCATTTT. The full variable domain, in which reference TRBV7-2 and TRBJ1-5 provide the parts outside the CDR3, is GAGVSQSPSNKVTEKGKDVELRCDPISGHTALYWYRQSLGQGLEFLIYFQGNSAPDKSGLPSDRFSAERTGGSVSTLTIQRTQQEDSAVYLCASSPTGRGPDQPQHFGDGTRLSIL.

The chain employs TRBV6-6 and TRBJ1-5; D gene ambiguous. This CDR3 is built from 14 residues. V was clipped by 4 bases and J by 0 bases, with 7 bases between them. Germline assignment: CDR1 MNHNY and CDR2 SVGAGI (reference sequence). The CDR3 region has the DNA TGTGCCAGCAGTTCTCCGGATAGCAATCAGCCCCAGCATTTT. This translates into CASSSPDSNQPQHF.